Sequencing of this TCR beta chain was carried out in a study of shared clonotypes between healthy human individuals. Free of recent acute infections or vaccinations, the donors were healthy HIV-negative adults. The CDR3 consists of 14 residues. The V end was cut by 8 bases, the J end by 0 bases, with 14 bases between. The germline V gene has CDR1 MNHNS and CDR2 SASEGT. Authors' data handling: Filtering differed since immunoSEQ provided only junctions, with no quality scores. Using immunoSEQ multiplex PCR, the repertoire was profiled, and TCRdb retains in-frame clones only, with some absent. V, J and clone size are those of that table, while D and trimming were read from the DNA. The data show around 500,000 clones, over 75% seen once.

The TCR was taken from a woman in her 40s in good health. Some clones in this sample may be carry-over from other donors' samples. The sequenced sample consisted of PBMCs. The chain is built from TRBV6-1 and TRBJ2-7; D remains unclear. The CDR3 nucleotides read TGTGCCAGCGGGTTTGGGCAGTTCTCCTACGAGCAGTACTTC. As protein: CASGFGQFSYEQYF.